This T cell receptor beta chain was identified during a study of beta chain features in type 1 diabetes. Whole-study context: Across all samples, fewer than 120,000,000 sorted cells were examined.

Per germline, CDR1 SGHRS and CDR2 YFSETQ. With 5 bases removed from V and 2 bases from J, the gap between germline ends came to 12 bases. The CDR3 extends over 14 amino acids. Every isolated RNA sample was fully reverse transcribed, so sequencing captured expressed TCRB transcripts. Repertoires were generated with immunoSEQ multiplex PCR, while TCRdb's copy carries only in-frame clones and drops some. The table lists fewer than 650,000 clones, roughly a sixth of them singletons. Purity of each sorted population was above 95%. This clone showed up just a few times. Other nucleotide sequences in the sample specify the same CDR3.

What was sequenced was naive CD4+ T cells from blood. This chain uses TRBV5-1 with TRBJ2-3; D not resolved. This clonotype originated in a man younger than 30 in good health. The DNA for the CDR3 is TGCGCCAGCAGTTTTGGGCCGTCCACAGATACGCAGTATTTT. This sequence encodes CASSFGPSTDTQYF.